Sequencing of this T cell receptor (beta chain) was carried out in a study of CD8 T cells in ankylosing spondylitis. Study-wide findings and caveats: Within ankylosing spondylitis blood, a TCR beta motif made up of roughly eight highly homologous variants appeared to be characteristic. It was reported that disease-linked clones were significantly enriched in matched ankylosing spondylitis synovial fluid. Some motif variants were previously reported in reactive arthritis synovial fluid and blood.

Using quantitative 5'-RACE with molecular barcodes, the authors made TCR beta libraries. In TCRdb, the 5' RACE reads were re-called with MiXCR into one record per CDR3 protein. The sample includes roughly 90,000 distinct CDR3 sequences, roughly 8.5% of them seen just once. Concerning this clonotype: The antigen is unknown.

This CDR3 comprises 16 residues. V lost 1 base to trimming and J lost 5 bases, with 14 bases between them. Germline V gene data show CDR1 as SGHVS and CDR2 as FQNEAQ. The source of this sequence is a male donor with ankylosing spondylitis. The chain is built from TRBV7-8 and TRBJ2-2, with a possible D match to TRBD2 (6 bases). Input material: blood, either unsorted or a sorted T cell fraction (not recorded which). The CDR3 here is CASSLGPGEGTGELFF. CDR3 nucleotides: TGTGCCAGCAGCTTAGGCCCGGGAGAGGGGACCGGGGAGCTGTTTTTT.